This T cell receptor beta chain was obtained from a study of human T cells and chemical hapten exposure. The study, taken as a whole, reports: Expanded TCRs formed significantly more large CDR3 similarity clusters than controls. With DPC sensitization, TCRs exceeding 1 in 1000 frequency showed no change.

Described time point: patch test 1, 2 weeks after DPC sensitization. As for treatment: therapeutic diphenylcyclopropenone sensitization with weekly scalp DPC. This clonotype is a singleton in its sample. Antigen: not known. A single base separates this from a much larger clone, so it may be a read error. The CDR3 totals 14 residues. Within the library, unique molecular identifiers were attached to each individual cDNA molecule. Authors' methods: Sample TCR totals centred on a median of around 100,000, ranging about 20,000 to 700,000. TCRdb called the RACE reads again in MiXCR, with one record for every CDR3 protein. These V and J calls rely on TCRdb rather than the paper's analysis. In the table there are over 12,000 distinct CDR3 sequences, around 15% of which are singletons.

V and J are TRBV12-2 and TRBJ2-3; the DNA was not used to check the table's D call, TRBD1. TRBV12-2 is tagged as a pseudogene. The TCR was taken from a woman between 25 and 40 years old with alopecia areata. Some clones in this sample may be carry-over from other donors' samples. The sequenced sample was whole blood, obtained in connection with sensitization to the hapten diphenylcyclopropenone (DPC). The CDR3 DNA is TGTGCAAGTCGCTTAAAGGCAGGGGGCCGTACGCAGTATTTT. Amino acids: CASRLKAGGRTQYF.